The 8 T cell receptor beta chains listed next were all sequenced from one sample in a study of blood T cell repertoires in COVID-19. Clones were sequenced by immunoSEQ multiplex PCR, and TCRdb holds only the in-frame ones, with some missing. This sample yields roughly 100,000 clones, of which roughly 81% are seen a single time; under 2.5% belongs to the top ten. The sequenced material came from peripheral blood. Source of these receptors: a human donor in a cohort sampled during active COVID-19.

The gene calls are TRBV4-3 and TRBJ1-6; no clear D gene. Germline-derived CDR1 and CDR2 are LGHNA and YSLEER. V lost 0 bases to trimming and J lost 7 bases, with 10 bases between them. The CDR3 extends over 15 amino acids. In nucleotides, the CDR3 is TGCGCCAGCAGCCAAGAGTGGGGAGTGAATTCACCCCTCCACTTT. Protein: CASSQEWGVNSPLHF.

CDR3 residues: CASSAGQVSPEAFF. CDR3 bases: TGTGCCAGCAGTGCGGGACAGGTGTCTCCTGAAGCTTTCTTT. The chain uses TRBV2 and TRBJ1-1, with 8 bases aligning to TRBD1. The junction had 7 bases not matched to a gene; V was cut back by 4 bases and J by 6 bases. CDR3 length: 14 amino acids. From germline, CDR1 is SNHLY and CDR2 FYNNEI.

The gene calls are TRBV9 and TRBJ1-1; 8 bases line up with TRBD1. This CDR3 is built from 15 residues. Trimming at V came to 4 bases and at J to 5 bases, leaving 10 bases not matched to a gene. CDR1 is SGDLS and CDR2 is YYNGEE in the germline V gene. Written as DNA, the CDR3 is TGTGCCAGCAGCTCGTCCCAGGGGGCTGCGACTGAAGCTTTCTTT. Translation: CASSSSQGAATEAFF. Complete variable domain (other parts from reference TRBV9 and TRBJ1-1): DSGVTQTPKHLITATGQRVTLRCSPRSGDLSVYWYQQSLDQGLQFLIQYYNGEERAKGNILERFSAQQFPDLHSELNLSSLELGDSALYFCASSSSQGAATEAFFGQGTRLTVV.

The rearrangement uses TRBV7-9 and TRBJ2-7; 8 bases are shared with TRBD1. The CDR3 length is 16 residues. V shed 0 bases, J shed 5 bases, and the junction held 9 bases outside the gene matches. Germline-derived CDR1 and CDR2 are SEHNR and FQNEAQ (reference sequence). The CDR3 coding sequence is TGTGCCAGCAGCTTAGCTAAGACAGGGGAGTTCGACGAGCAGTACTTC. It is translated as CASSLAKTGEFDEQYF.

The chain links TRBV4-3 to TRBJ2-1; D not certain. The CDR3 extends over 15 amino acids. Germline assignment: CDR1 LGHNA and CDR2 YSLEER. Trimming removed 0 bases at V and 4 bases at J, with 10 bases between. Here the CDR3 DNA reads TGCGCCAGCAGCCAAGACTTGCCAACATACAATGAGCAGTTCTTC. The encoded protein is CASSQDLPTYNEQFF.

CDR3 sequence: CASSGTSGPSTDTQYF. CDR3 in DNA: TGTGCCAGCAGTGGAACTAGCGGACCTAGCACAGATACGCAGTATTTT. The chain couples TRBV6-1 to TRBJ2-3; 8 nucleotides match TRBD2. CDR3 length equals 16 residues. Germline CDR1 is MNHNS and CDR2 is SASEGT. Losses at the gene ends were 4 bases for V and 0 bases for J; bases not matched to a gene: 6.

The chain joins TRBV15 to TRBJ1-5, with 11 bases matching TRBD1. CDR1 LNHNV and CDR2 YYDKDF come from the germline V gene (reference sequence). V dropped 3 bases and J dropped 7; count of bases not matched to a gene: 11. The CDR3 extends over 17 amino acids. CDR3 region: CATSSPPGQGVGQPQHF. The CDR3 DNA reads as TGTGCCACCAGCAGTCCCCCGGGACAGGGGGTAGGGCAGCCCCAGCATTTT.

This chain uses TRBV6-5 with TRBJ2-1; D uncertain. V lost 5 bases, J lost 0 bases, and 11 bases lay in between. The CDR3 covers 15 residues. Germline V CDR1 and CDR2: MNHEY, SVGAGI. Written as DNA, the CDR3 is TGTGCCAGCAGTCCCTCCCGACTCTCCTACAATGAGCAGTTCTTC. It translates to CASSPSRLSYNEQFF.